Listed here are 4 T cell receptor beta chains from one sample, sequenced in a study of graft-versus-host responses after intestinal transplantation. The antigens of these receptors remain unknown. Profiling relied on immunoSEQ multiplex PCR, and the TCRdb table lists in-frame clones only, not all of them. Among around 36,000 clones listed, 90% to 95% were seen once. Material: unstimulated CD8+ T cells sorted from spleen or lymph node cells, obtained before transplant. The source is a human donor who was the organ donor for an intestinal transplant.

The V gene is TRBV9, the J gene TRBJ2-7; D perhaps matches TRBD1 (5 bases). The CDR3 is 12 residues long. The V gene's germline CDR1 is SGDLS and CDR2 YYNGEE. The V and J ends lost 1 base and 6 bases respectively, with 8 bases between them. CDR3 amino acids: CASSVNQGEQYF. In DNA form, the CDR3 reads TGTGCCAGCAGCGTAAATCAGGGCGAGCAGTACTTC.

The table lists this clone with a count of one. The chain is built from TRBV21-1 and TRBJ1-2; TRBD1, as called in the table, went unchecked against the DNA. TRBV21-1 is deemed a pseudogene. The CDR3 runs to 15 residues. CDR3: CASSKVKGLNYGYTF. The CDR3 DNA follows: TGTGCCAGCAGCAAAGTTAAGGGGCTCAACTATGGCTACACCTTC.

The V gene is TRBV28, the J gene TRBJ2-3; 12 bases agree with TRBD2. J gave up 2 bases and V 7 bases, and 7 bases lay outside the gene matches. CDR3 length: 16 residues. Germline V gene lookup returns CDR1 MDHEN and CDR2 SYDVKM. The DNA for the CDR3 is TGTGCCAGCAATCGACTAGCGGGGGTCCTCACAGATACGCAGTATTTT. Encoded protein: CASNRLAGVLTDTQYF.

This clone came up once. This rearrangement joins TRBV13 to TRBJ2-7; 8 nucleotides line up with TRBD2. The V segment lost 5 bases and the J segment 2 bases; nucleotides outside the gene matches: 11. This CDR3 is built from 16 residues. Germline CDR1 and CDR2: PRHDT and FYEKMQ (reference sequence). CDR3 sequence (DNA): TGTGCCAGCAGCCTCACTACTAGCGGCGCCCCCTACGAGCAGTACTTC. It is translated as CASSLTTSGAPYEQYF.